A single sample gave rise to the 19 T cell receptor beta chains below, sequenced in a study of blood T cell repertoires in COVID-19. Sequencing was performed with immunoSEQ multiplex PCR; in TCRdb, only in-frame clones are kept and a portion is missing. The data show approximately 96,000 clones, approximately 81% seen once. Specimen: peripheral blood. The receptors were gathered from a woman of 80 years or more with acute or convalescent COVID-19.

The rearrangement joins TRBV7-9 to TRBJ2-7, with TRBD1 matching over 8 bases. This CDR3 is built from 13 residues. Germline CDR1 is SEHNR and CDR2 is FQNEAQ (reference sequence). J was trimmed by 6 bases and V by 3 bases; bases with no gene match: 4. This CDR3 is CASSLRQGIEQYF. DNA of the CDR3: TGTGCCAGCAGCTTGCGACAGGGGATCGAGCAGTACTTC.

The chain is built from TRBV6-5 and TRBJ1-6, with D perhaps matching TRBD1 (5 bases). This CDR3 is built from 13 residues. Germline loops: CDR1 MNHEY, CDR2 SVGAGI. Trimming took 5 bases from V and 7 from J, leaving 9 bases between them. The CDR3 DNA reads as TGTGCCAGCAGTACCAGACAGAATTCACCCCTCCACTTT. Residues: CASSTRQNSPLHF.

The CDR3 sequence: CASSDGVSTGNTIYF. The CDR3 nucleotides are TGTGCCAGCAGTGACGGGGTTTCCACTGGAAACACCATATATTTT. The gene calls are TRBV6-1 and TRBJ1-3; the D is unclear. The V gene's germline CDR1 is MNHNS and CDR2 SASEGT. This CDR3 comprises 15 residues. With 3 bases removed from V and 2 bases from J, the gap between germline ends came to 11 bases.

This chain joins TRBV28 and TRBJ2-7; 9 bases agree with TRBD1. The V and J ends lost 7 bases and 5 bases, in that order; junction bases with no gene match: 12. Per germline, CDR1 MDHEN and CDR2 SYDVKM. The length of the CDR3 is 15 residues. The CDR3 DNA reads as TGTGCCAGCAAAGTCCCCACAGGGGGCCCGGACGAGCAGTACTTC. Its translation: CASKVPTGGPDEQYF.

This chain links TRBV3-1 (or the pseudogene TRBV3-2) with TRBJ1-6, with 9 positions matching TRBD1. The V gene end was trimmed by 3 bases and the J gene end by 7 bases; junction bases not matched to a gene: 1. There are 14 residues in the CDR3. The germline CDR1 and CDR2 sequences are LGHDT and YNNKEL (reference sequence). This CDR3 is CASSQTGGNSPLHF. DNA for the CDR3: TGTGCCAGCAGCCAGACAGGGGGGAATTCACCCCTCCACTTT.

V and J are TRBV6-5 and TRBJ2-3; 9 bases agree with TRBD1. CDR3 length: 15 residues. With V trimmed by 6 bases and J by 4 bases, 8 bases remained unmatched. Germline values: CDR1 MNHEY, CDR2 SVGAGI. Here the CDR3 reads CASRPRDRAPDTQYF. The DNA of the CDR3 is TGTGCCAGCAGACCCCGGGACAGGGCTCCAGATACGCAGTATTTT.

V is TRBV28 and J is TRBJ1-2; 9 bases align to TRBD1. Germline V gene lookup returns CDR1 MDHEN and CDR2 SYDVKM. J lost 1 base, V lost 2 bases, and 5 bases had no gene match. The CDR3 length is 16 residues. DNA of the CDR3: TGTGCCAGCAGTTTAGGCACAGGGGGCTTTAACTATGGCTACACCTTC. It translates to CASSLGTGGFNYGYTF.

This chain uses TRBV9 with TRBJ2-1; TRBD2 matches at 9 bases. CDR1 and CDR2 (germline): SGDLS, YYNGEE. After removal of 3 bases from V and 4 bases from J, the junction contained 5 bases not matched to a gene. The CDR3 spans 15 residues. The CDR3 loop is CASSAGTSPYNEQFF. The CDR3 DNA is TGTGCCAGCAGCGCCGGGACTAGCCCATACAATGAGCAGTTCTTC.

The V and J genes are TRBV10-2 and TRBJ2-2; a weak D match, TRBD2 (6 bases). V shed 4 bases and J shed 6 bases, with 12 bases lying between them. This CDR3 contains 14 residues. Germline V gives CDR1 WSHSY, CDR2 SAAADI. This CDR3 reads CASSGYGGPGELFF. Written as DNA, the CDR3 is TGCGCCAGCAGTGGGTACGGGGGACCCGGGGAGCTGTTTTTT.

CDR3 residues: CASSPPAGGGYGYTF. The CDR3 DNA sequence: TGTGCCAGCAGCCCCCCGGCAGGGGGCGGGTATGGCTACACCTTC. This chain links TRBV14 with TRBJ1-2, with TRBD1 matching 8 bases. CDR3 length equals 15 residues. The germline gives CDR1 SGHDN, CDR2 FVKESK. Trimming at V came to 4 bases and at J to 5 bases, leaving 9 bases not matched to a gene. Filled out from reference TRBV14 and TRBJ1-2, the complete variable domain reads EAGVTQFPSHSVIEKGQTVTLRCDPISGHDNLYWYRRVMGKEIKFLLHFVKESKQDESGMPNNRFLAERTGGTYSTLKVQPAELEDSGVYFCASSPPAGGGYGYTFGSGTRLTVV.

The V and J genes are TRBV19 and TRBJ1-1; 7 positions match TRBD1. The CDR3 covers 15 residues. CDR1 is LNHDA, CDR2 SQIVND, per germline (reference sequence). V gave up 7 bases and J gave up 4 bases; unmatched junction bases: 12. This CDR3 reads CASIQGGGPFTEAFF. The CDR3 bases are TGTGCCAGTATACAAGGGGGCGGCCCCTTCACTGAAGCTTTCTTT.

The sample holds one count of this clone. CDR3 coding DNA: TGCGCCAGCAGCACGGGACAGGGGTTTACTGAAGCTTTCTTT. This encodes CASSTGQGFTEAFF. The V gene is TRBV5-1, the J gene TRBJ1-1; 10 nucleotides align to TRBD1. Per the germline V gene, CDR1 is SGHRS and CDR2 is YFSETQ. Losses at the gene ends were 4 bases for V and 5 bases for J; bases not matched to a gene: 5. The CDR3 is 14 residues long.

The rearrangement joins TRBV6-1 to TRBJ1-2; 7 bases are a match to TRBD1. Germline assignment: CDR1 MNHNS and CDR2 SASEGT. The CDR3 covers 15 residues. Trimming at V came to 0 bases and at J to 5 bases, leaving 6 bases not matched to a gene. In DNA, the CDR3 is TGTGCCAGCAGTGAAGCCTCGGGACAGAAGTATGGCTACACCTTC. Its protein is CASSEASGQKYGYTF.

The V call is TRBV29-1, the J call TRBJ2-3; 11 nucleotides align to TRBD2. The germline V gene has CDR1 SQVTM and CDR2 ANQGSEA. The CDR3 is 13 residues long. CDR3 sequence: CTISGGARDTQYF. DNA for the CDR3: TGCACCATTAGCGGGGGGGCGCGAGATACGCAGTATTTT.

This clone was found a few times. This sequence joins TRBV6-5 and TRBJ1-5; TRBD1 matches at 7 bases. V dropped 8 bases and J dropped 4; count of bases not matched to a gene: 5. CDR3 length: 13 amino acids. Germline CDR1 reads MNHEY; CDR2 reads SVGAGI. CDR3 sequence reads: CASGQAENQPQHF. In DNA, the CDR3 is TGTGCCAGCGGACAGGCTGAGAATCAGCCCCAGCATTTT.

This clone was found once. The V and J genes are TRBV19 and TRBJ1-1; TRBD1 matches 7 bases. This CDR3 is 14 amino acids long. With 7 bases clipped from V and 1 base from J, the junction kept 6 bases outside the gene matches. Germline lookup yields CDR1 LNHDA and CDR2 SQIVND (reference sequence). The CDR3 DNA reads TGTGCCAGTAAAATGGGACAGAGGAACACTGAAGCTTTCTTT. Encoded protein: CASKMGQRNTEAFF.

In DNA form, the CDR3 reads TGTGCCAGCAGCTTATCAGGGTCCATCGATCGCAATGAGCAGTTCTTC. Amino acid sequence: CASSLSGSIDRNEQFF. This rearrangement joins TRBV7-2 to TRBJ2-1, with a possible D match to TRBD1 (5 bases). Germline CDR1 and CDR2: SGHTA and FQGNSA. CDR3 length: 16 residues. Trimming left V 2 bases short and J 6 bases short, with 17 bases between.

V is TRBV5-6 and J is TRBJ1-5; TRBD1 aligns across 7 bases. Germline V lookup: CDR1 SGHDT, CDR2 YYEEEE. J lost 3 bases, V lost 4 bases, and 10 bases had no gene match. The CDR3 consists of 16 residues. The CDR3 bases are TGTGCCAGCAGCCCCTCGGACAGGAGGAACAATCAGCCCCAGCATTTT. Translated, it gives CASSPSDRRNNQPQHF.

The chain employs TRBV5-1 and TRBJ2-7; 9 bases fit TRBD2. The germline V gene encodes CDR1 SGHRS and CDR2 YFSETQ. The V segment lost 9 bases and the J segment 2 bases; nucleotides outside the gene matches: 9. The CDR3 has 14 amino acids. CDR3 residues: CATRWSGGTYEQYF. The DNA of the CDR3 is TGCGCCACCCGCTGGAGCGGGGGGACCTACGAGCAGTACTTC.